This entry lists 28 T cell receptor beta chains sequenced from one sample in a study of cytomegalovirus exposure and HLA in healthy donors. PCR employed 60 Vbeta and 13 Jbeta primers. Sequencing used immunoSEQ multiplex PCR; TCRdb keeps in-frame clones, though not all of them. The sample shows roughly 100,000 clones, nearly 15% of them seen only once. Sequencing was carried out using PBMCs. The receptor source for this set is a female donor in good health and CMV-seronegative.

The V call is TRBV2, the J call TRBJ2-2; possible D gene TRBD1, 5 bases. CDR3 size: 15 residues. The ends were cut back, 4 bases at V and 4 bases at J, with 13 bases in the middle. CDR1 and CDR2 (germline): SNHLY, FYNNEI. CDR3 protein: CASSVAGLGTGELFF. In nucleotides, the CDR3 is TGTGCCAGCAGTGTCGCAGGGCTCGGCACCGGGGAGCTGTTTTTT.

The chain uses TRBV7-6 and TRBJ2-1; D perhaps matches TRBD2 (5 bases). Trimming cost V 1 base and J 7 bases, with 11 bases left between them. This CDR3 has 14 residues. Germline values: CDR1 SGHVS, CDR2 FNYEAQ. DNA for the CDR3: TGTGCCAGCAGCTTAGTCGAGGGTGGGAATGAGCAGTTCTTC. Amino acid sequence: CASSLVEGGNEQFF.

This clone was found a few times. V is TRBV5-1 and J is TRBJ1-1; D call uncertain. Germline-derived CDR1 and CDR2 are SGHRS and YFSETQ. There are 15 residues in the CDR3. The ends were cut back, 4 bases at V and 1 base at J, with 14 bases in the middle. As DNA, the CDR3 is TGCGCCAGCAGCCCCGCGGGAGTGGGGAACACTGAAGCTTTCTTT. Translating gives CASSPAGVGNTEAFF. Complete variable domain (other parts from reference TRBV5-1 and TRBJ1-1): KAGVTQTPRYLIKTRGQQVTLSCSPISGHRSVSWYQQTPGQGLQFLFEYFSETQRNKGNFPGRFSGRQFSNSRSEMNVSTLELGDSALYLCASSPAGVGNTEAFFGQGTRLTVV.

This chain joins TRBV2 and TRBJ2-5; maybe TRBD2 (6 bases). The germline V gene has CDR1 SNHLY and CDR2 FYNNEI. Trimming removed 3 bases at V and 10 bases at J, with 21 bases between. The CDR3 is 15 residues long. The CDR3 region is CASSEFRGTETSQYF. The CDR3, as DNA: TGTGCCAGCAGTGAGTTCCGGGGGACGGAGACGAGCCAGTACTTC.

The CDR3 DNA sequence: TGTGCCAGCAGCCTTAACAGGGCGGGTAGCAATGAGCAGTTCTTC. It yields the protein CASSLNRAGSNEQFF. The chain links TRBV2 to TRBJ2-1; maybe TRBD1 (6 bases). CDR3 size: 15 residues. Deletions cut 6 bases from V and 6 bases from J, with 18 bases between. The germline V gene has CDR1 SNHLY and CDR2 FYNNEI.

The chain joins TRBV27 to TRBJ1-2, with D possibly TRBD1 on 6 matching bases. The V and J ends lost 2 bases and 6 bases respectively, with 13 bases between them. The CDR3 spans 14 residues. Germline CDR1 MNHEY, CDR2 SMNVEV (reference sequence). CDR3: CASSLGQGHNGYTF. CDR3 DNA: TGTGCCAGCAGTTTAGGGCAGGGACATAATGGCTACACCTTC.

The V call is TRBV9, the J call TRBJ2-3; 8 bases line up with TRBD1. This CDR3 contains 14 residues. Germline V gene sequence: CDR1 SGDLS, CDR2 YYNGEE. With V trimmed by 7 bases and J by 5 bases, 9 bases remained unmatched. DNA of the CDR3: TGTGCCAGCGCCGGGACAGGCACCGGAGATACGCAGTATTTT. Translating it yields CASAGTGTGDTQYF.

This clone was seen a few times. The gene calls are TRBV10-3 and TRBJ2-7; 8 bases fit TRBD1. CDR3 length: 14 residues. J lost 3 bases, V lost 5 bases, and 6 bases had no gene match. The V gene's germline CDR1 is ENHRY and CDR2 SYGVKD. CDR3 DNA sequence: TGTGCCATCAGTCGGGGGACAGGAAACTACGAGCAGTACTTC. Amino acid sequence: CAISRGTGNYEQYF.

In its sample, this clone was seen a few times. The chain uses TRBV11-2 and TRBJ2-5, with D possibly matching TRBD2 (6 bases). V was shortened by 3 bases and J by 3 bases, with 14 bases between the two germline ends. This CDR3 has 15 residues. Per the germline V gene, CDR1 is SGHAT and CDR2 is FQNNGV. For the CDR3, the DNA is TGTGCCAGCAGCTTCGGCGGGAAGCCTGAAGAGACCCAGTACTTC. Its translation is CASSFGGKPEETQYF.

The table lists this clone with a few counts. Other nucleotide sequences from this sample produce the same CDR3. The chain has TRBV30 and TRBJ1-2; D is perhaps TRBD1 (5 bases). Trimming took 5 bases from V and 8 from J, leaving 15 bases between them. The CDR3 covers 12 residues. Germline CDR1 GTSNPN, CDR2 SVGIG (reference sequence). CDR3 region: CAWFGRQTGYTF. In DNA form, the CDR3 reads TGTGCCTGGTTTGGCCGACAGACGGGCTACACCTTC.

This clone was detected a few times. The gene calls are TRBV25-1 and TRBJ1-1; D not certain. This CDR3 is built from 14 residues. Germline CDR1 MGHDK, CDR2 SYGVNS. V shed 4 bases and J shed 5 bases, with 14 bases lying between them. CDR3 protein: CASSGLPERTEAFF. CDR3 DNA: TGTGCCAGCAGTGGACTTCCCGAGAGGACTGAAGCTTTCTTT.

The chain is built from TRBV30 and TRBJ1-1; TRBD1 aligns across 7 bases. V was pared by 1 base and J by 10 bases, with 9 bases of the junction left unmatched. The CDR3 is made up of 13 amino acids. Germline CDR1 and CDR2: GTSNPN and SVGIG (reference sequence). The CDR3 bases are TGTGCCTGGAGTGACAGGGGTGTCTTTTTAGCTTTCTTT. Residues: CAWSDRGVFLAFF.

This clone was observed a handful of times. This chain joins TRBV2 and TRBJ2-3; 9 bases map to TRBD2. This CDR3 comprises 15 residues. The germline CDR1 and CDR2 sequences are SNHLY and FYNNEI. With V trimmed by 6 bases and J by 0 bases, 4 bases remained unmatched. The chain's CDR3 is CASSETSGSTDTQYF. The CDR3 DNA follows: TGTGCCAGCAGCGAAACTAGCGGGAGCACAGATACGCAGTATTTT. The full variable domain, completed using reference TRBV2 and TRBJ2-3, is EPEVTQTPSHQVTQMGQEVILRCVPISNHLYFYWYRQILGQKVEFLVSFYNNEISEKSEIFDDQFSVERPDGSNFTLKIRSTKLEDSAMYFCASSETSGSTDTQYFGPGTRLTVL.

The sample holds a few counts of this clone. V usage is TRBV7-9 and J usage is TRBJ2-7; possible D gene TRBD2, 5 bases. The length of the CDR3 is 13 residues. CDR1 is SEHNR, CDR2 FQNEAQ, per germline (reference sequence). V gave up 5 bases and J gave up 5 bases, with 13 bases separating them. The CDR3 spells CASSRTSLHEQYF. The CDR3 DNA sequence: TGTGCCAGCAGCCGTACTAGTTTGCACGAGCAGTACTTC.

The V call is TRBV19, the J call TRBJ1-5; 9 positions agree with TRBD1. The CDR3 totals 17 residues. CDR1 and CDR2 from the germline V gene are LNHDA and SQIVND (reference sequence). The V gene end was trimmed by 9 bases and the J gene end by 2 bases; junction bases not matched to a gene: 14. CDR3 loop: CASLLHYRGQGNQPQHF. CDR3 DNA sequence: TGTGCCAGCCTCCTACATTACAGGGGGCAAGGCAATCAGCCCCAGCATTTT.

Only a few counts were recorded for this clone. The rearrangement uses TRBV29-1 and TRBJ1-5; TRBD1 matches at 7 bases. Unmatched junction bases numbered 8, after V lost 6 bases and J lost 6 bases. The V gene's germline CDR1 is SQVTM and CDR2 ANQGSEA. The CDR3 is 13 amino acids. The CDR3 protein is CSVADRERQPQHF. The CDR3 nucleotides are TGCAGCGTAGCCGACAGGGAGCGTCAGCCCCAGCATTTT.

The chain uses TRBV2 and TRBJ1-1, with 7 bases identical to TRBD1. V trimming: 7 bases; J trimming: 1 base; junction bases outside the gene matches: 6. CDR1 is SNHLY and CDR2 is FYNNEI in the germline V gene. CDR3 length: 14 residues. The CDR3 bases are TGTGCCAGCACCTGGGACAGCCAGAACACTGAAGCTTTCTTT. Translating it yields CASTWDSQNTEAFF.

The rearrangement joins TRBV2 to TRBJ2-7, with D perhaps matching TRBD2 (6 bases). V was pared by 7 bases and J by 7 bases, with 11 bases between. The CDR3 has 11 residues. CDR1 is SNHLY and CDR2 is FYNNEI in the germline V gene. CDR3 amino acids: CASTGGFEQYF. The CDR3, as DNA: TGTGCCAGCACTGGGGGGTTTGAGCAGTACTTC.

This clone came up once. The chain recombines TRBV29-1 with TRBJ2-3; 8 bases line up with TRBD1. The CDR3 is 18 amino acids. Germline trimming cut 5 bases from V and 4 bases from J; bases unmatched to any gene: 20. Germline CDR1 reads SQVTM; CDR2 reads ANQGSEA. CDR3: CSVSYLAGQGFFADTQYF. CDR3 in DNA: TGCAGCGTTTCCTACTTAGCTGGACAGGGATTTTTTGCAGATACGCAGTATTTT.

The rearrangement joins TRBV11-2 to TRBJ2-2, with 7 bases lining up with TRBD1. This CDR3 is built from 19 residues. V dropped 3 bases and J dropped 3; count of bases not matched to a gene: 16. Germline V lookup: CDR1 SGHAT, CDR2 FQNNGV. The DNA of the CDR3 is TGTGCCAGCAGCTTGGCGGCACCGAACGACAGGGCCCACACCGGGGAGCTGTTTTTT. This codes for CASSLAAPNDRAHTGELFF.

This clone turned up a few times. The rearrangement joins TRBV6-5 to TRBJ2-7; TRBD1 aligns across 9 bases. J was trimmed by 5 bases and V by 8 bases; bases with no gene match: 7. The length of the CDR3 is 13 residues. Germline CDR1 MNHEY, CDR2 SVGAGI. CDR3 coding DNA: TGTGCCAGCCGGGACAGGGCACAGCACGAGCAGTACTTC. It is translated as CASRDRAQHEQYF.

The CDR3 spells CASSEAPGINYGYTF. The CDR3 DNA is TGTGCCAGCAGTGAAGCGCCGGGTATTAACTATGGCTACACCTTC. The chain links TRBV6-1 to TRBJ1-2, with no clear D. The length of the CDR3 is 15 residues. The V and J ends lost 0 bases and 1 base respectively, with 9 bases between them. Germline V gene sequence: CDR1 MNHNS, CDR2 SASEGT.

The rearrangement joins TRBV4-2 to TRBJ1-2; the D gene is possibly TRBD1 (5 bases). V lost 5 bases and J lost 3, with 10 bases in between. CDR3 length: 13 residues. Germline CDR1 LGHNA, CDR2 YNFKEQ. The CDR3: CASSKGADYGYTF. The CDR3, as DNA: TGTGCCAGCAGCAAAGGGGCCGACTATGGCTACACCTTC.

The table lists this clone with a few counts. The rearrangement links TRBV9 to TRBJ2-2; D call uncertain. The V end was cut by 0 bases, the J end by 0 bases, with 9 bases between. CDR1 is SGDLS, CDR2 YYNGEE, per germline. The CDR3 spans 16 residues. The CDR3 DNA is TGTGCCAGCAGCGTAGATGGAGCCTCGAACACCGGGGAGCTGTTTTTT. It specifies CASSVDGASNTGELFF.

This clone came up a few times. The rearrangement joins TRBV15 to TRBJ1-1, with 8 nucleotides matching TRBD1. CDR1 and CDR2 (germline): LNHNV, YYDKDF (reference sequence). V lost 0 bases and J lost 1; bases outside the gene matches: 10. This CDR3 comprises 18 residues. The CDR3 region has the DNA TGTGCCACCAGCAGAGATTGGGGGACAGGTCTCACGAACACTGAAGCTTTCTTT. Translated, it gives CATSRDWGTGLTNTEAFF.

This clone has just a few counts. The CDR3 sequence: CASSLGGLNTEAFF. CDR3 DNA sequence: TGTGCCAGCAGTTTAGGAGGCCTGAACACTGAAGCTTTCTTT. This chain links TRBV28 with TRBJ1-1; D is uncertain. Germline CDR1 and CDR2: MDHEN and SYDVKM. The CDR3 length is 14 residues. V lost 2 bases to trimming and J lost 0 bases, with 7 bases between them. The full variable domain, rest sourced from reference TRBV28 and TRBJ1-1, is DVKVTQSSRYLVKRTGEKVFLECVQDMDHENMFWYRQDPGLGLRLIYFSYDVKMKEKGDIPEGYSVSREKKERFSLILESASTNQTSMYLCASSLGGLNTEAFFGQGTRLTVV.

The chain links TRBV5-4 to TRBJ2-1; 8 bases fit TRBD2. The V gene's germline CDR1 is SGHNT and CDR2 YYREEE (reference sequence). J was trimmed by 3 bases and V by 4 bases; bases with no gene match: 12. This CDR3 is built from 17 residues. The CDR3 here is CASSTSLSGGLYNEQFF. DNA of the CDR3: TGTGCCAGCAGCACCTCCTTAAGCGGGGGCCTCTACAATGAGCAGTTCTTC.

This chain uses TRBV5-6 with TRBJ1-2, with 9 bases fitting TRBD1. The germline gives CDR1 SGHDT, CDR2 YYEEEE. J gave up 5 bases and V 4 bases, and 3 bases lay outside the gene matches. This CDR3 spans 13 amino acids. CDR3 protein: CASSPGQGYGYTF. The CDR3 DNA reads as TGTGCCAGCAGCCCGGGACAGGGATATGGCTACACCTTC.